The TCR beta chain under discussion was sequenced for a study of shared clonotypes between healthy human individuals. On the study more broadly: Used for every donor were three CD4 naive, three CD4 memory, two CD8 naive and one CD8 memory plate. Study-wide results and caveats: In this cohort, only blood was sampled, and tissue repertoires likely differ.

Sequencing used immunoSEQ multiplex PCR; TCRdb keeps in-frame clones, though not all of them. In the table there are about 2.4 million clones, 93% of which are singletons. The germline V gene encodes CDR1 SGHRS and CDR2 YFSETQ. Germline trimming cut 0 bases from V and 2 bases from J; bases unmatched to any gene: 9. The CDR3 is made up of 17 amino acids. In regard to this clone: Antigen: not known.

The sample was naive CD4+ T cells from PBMCs. Subset of the sample: CD45RA+ positively selected. This sequence joins TRBV5-1 and TRBJ2-3, with TRBD2 identical over 7 bases. This TCR came from a man between 18 and 29 years old in good health. Some clones in this sample may be carry-over from other donors' samples. CDR3 loop: CASSLAVPGGNTDTQYF. DNA for the CDR3: TGCGCCAGCAGCTTGGCCGTCCCGGGGGGAAACACAGATACGCAGTATTTT. The whole variable domain, remainder taken from reference TRBV5-1 and TRBJ2-3, is KAGVTQTPRYLIKTRGQQVTLSCSPISGHRSVSWYQQTPGQGLQFLFEYFSETQRNKGNFPGRFSGRQFSNSRSEMNVSTLELGDSALYLCASSLAVPGGNTDTQYFGPGTRLTVL.